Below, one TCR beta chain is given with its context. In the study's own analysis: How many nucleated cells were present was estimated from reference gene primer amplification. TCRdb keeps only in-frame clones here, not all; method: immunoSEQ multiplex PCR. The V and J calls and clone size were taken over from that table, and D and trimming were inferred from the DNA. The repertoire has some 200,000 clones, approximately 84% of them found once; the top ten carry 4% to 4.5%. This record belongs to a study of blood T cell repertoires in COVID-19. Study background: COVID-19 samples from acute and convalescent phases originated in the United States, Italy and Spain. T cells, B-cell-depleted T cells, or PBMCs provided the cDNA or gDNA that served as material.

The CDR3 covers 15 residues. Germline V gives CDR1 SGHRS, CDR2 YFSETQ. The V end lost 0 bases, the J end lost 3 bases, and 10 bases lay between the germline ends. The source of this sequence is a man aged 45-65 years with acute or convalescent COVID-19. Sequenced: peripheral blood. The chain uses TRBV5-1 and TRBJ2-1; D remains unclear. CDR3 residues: CASSLAPGFYNEQFF. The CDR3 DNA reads TGCGCCAGCAGCTTGGCCCCGGGTTTCTACAATGAGCAGTTCTTC. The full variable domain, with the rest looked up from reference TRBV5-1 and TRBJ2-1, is KAGVTQTPRYLIKTRGQQVTLSCSPISGHRSVSWYQQTPGQGLQFLFEYFSETQRNKGNFPGRFSGRQFSNSRSEMNVSTLELGDSALYLCASSLAPGFYNEQFFGPGTRLTVL.